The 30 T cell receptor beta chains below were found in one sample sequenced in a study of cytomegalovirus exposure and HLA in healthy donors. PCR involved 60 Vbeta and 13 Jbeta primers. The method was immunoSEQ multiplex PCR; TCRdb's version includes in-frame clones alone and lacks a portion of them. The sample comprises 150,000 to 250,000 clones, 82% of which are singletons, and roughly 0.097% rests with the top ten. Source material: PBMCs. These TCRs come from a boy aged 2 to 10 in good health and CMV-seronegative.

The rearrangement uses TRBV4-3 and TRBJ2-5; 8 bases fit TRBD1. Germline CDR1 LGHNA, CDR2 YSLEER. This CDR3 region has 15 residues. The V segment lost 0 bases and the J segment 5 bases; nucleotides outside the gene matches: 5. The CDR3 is CASSQDQTGGETQYF. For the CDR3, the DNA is TGCGCCAGCAGCCAAGATCAAACAGGGGGGGAGACCCAGTACTTC.

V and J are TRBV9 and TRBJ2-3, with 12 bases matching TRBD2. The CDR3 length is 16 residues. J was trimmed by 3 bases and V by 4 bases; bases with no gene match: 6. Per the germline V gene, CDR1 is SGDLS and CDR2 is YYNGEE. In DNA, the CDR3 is TGTGCCAGCAGCTCAGGACTAGCGGGGCCAACAGATACGCAGTATTTT. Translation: CASSSGLAGPTDTQYF.

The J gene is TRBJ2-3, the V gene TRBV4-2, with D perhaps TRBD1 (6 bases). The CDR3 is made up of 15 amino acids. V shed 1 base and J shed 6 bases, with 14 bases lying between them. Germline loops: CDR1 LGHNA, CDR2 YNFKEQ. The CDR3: CASSQGAGAADTQYF. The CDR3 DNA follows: TGTGCCAGCAGCCAAGGGGCAGGGGCGGCCGATACGCAGTATTTT.

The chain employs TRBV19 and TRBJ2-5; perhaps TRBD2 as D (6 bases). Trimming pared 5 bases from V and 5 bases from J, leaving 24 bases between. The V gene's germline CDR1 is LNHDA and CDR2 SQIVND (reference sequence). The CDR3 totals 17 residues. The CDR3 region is CASSSLLRDAGTETQYF. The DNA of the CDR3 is TGTGCCAGTAGTTCCCTCCTCCGGGACGCGGGGACGGAGACCCAGTACTTC.

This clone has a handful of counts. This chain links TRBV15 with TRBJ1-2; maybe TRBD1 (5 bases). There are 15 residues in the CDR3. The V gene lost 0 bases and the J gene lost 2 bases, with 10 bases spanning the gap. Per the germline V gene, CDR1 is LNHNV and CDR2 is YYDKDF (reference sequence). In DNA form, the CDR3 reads TGTGCCACCAGCAGAGATCTCCGGGGGAACTATGGCTACACCTTC. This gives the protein CATSRDLRGNYGYTF.

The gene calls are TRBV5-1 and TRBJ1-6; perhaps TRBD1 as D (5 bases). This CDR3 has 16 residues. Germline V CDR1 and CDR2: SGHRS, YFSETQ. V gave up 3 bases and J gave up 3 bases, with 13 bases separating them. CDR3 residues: CASSSGGPGYNSPLHF. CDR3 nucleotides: TGCGCCAGCAGCTCCGGGGGACCCGGCTATAATTCACCCCTCCACTTT.

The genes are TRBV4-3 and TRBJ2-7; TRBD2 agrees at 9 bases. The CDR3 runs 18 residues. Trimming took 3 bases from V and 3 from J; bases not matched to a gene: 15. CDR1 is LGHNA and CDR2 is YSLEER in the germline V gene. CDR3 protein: CASSQGSAGGHDVYEQYF. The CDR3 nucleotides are TGCGCCAGCAGCCAGGGTTCAGCGGGGGGCCATGATGTCTACGAGCAGTACTTC.

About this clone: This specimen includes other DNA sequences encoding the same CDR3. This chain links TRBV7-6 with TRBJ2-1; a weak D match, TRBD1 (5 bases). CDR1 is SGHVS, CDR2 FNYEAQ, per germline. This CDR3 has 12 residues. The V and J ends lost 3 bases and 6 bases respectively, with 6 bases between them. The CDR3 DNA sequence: TGTGCCAGCAGCTTCCAGGGCAATGAGCAGTTCTTC. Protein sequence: CASSFQGNEQFF.

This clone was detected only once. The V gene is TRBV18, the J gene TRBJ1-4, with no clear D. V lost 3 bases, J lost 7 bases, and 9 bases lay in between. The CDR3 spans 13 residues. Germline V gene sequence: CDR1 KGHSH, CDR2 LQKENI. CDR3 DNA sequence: TGTGCCAGCTCACCCCCCGTCGGTGAAAAACTGTTTTTT. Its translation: CASSPPVGEKLFF.

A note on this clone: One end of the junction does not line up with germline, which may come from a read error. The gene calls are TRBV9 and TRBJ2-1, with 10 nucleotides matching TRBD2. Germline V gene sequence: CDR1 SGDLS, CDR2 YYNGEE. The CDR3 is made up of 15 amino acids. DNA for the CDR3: TGTGCCGGCAGCGAGCGGGGGGGCCTTGACAATGAGCAGTTCTTC. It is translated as CAGSERGGLDNEQFF.

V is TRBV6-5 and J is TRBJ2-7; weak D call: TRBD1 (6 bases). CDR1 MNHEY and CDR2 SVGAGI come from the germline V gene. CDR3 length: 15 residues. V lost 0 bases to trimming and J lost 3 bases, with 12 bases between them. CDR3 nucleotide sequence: TGTGCCAGCAGTTACTCTGGGGGCGCGAGCTACGAGCAGTACTTC. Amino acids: CASSYSGGASYEQYF.

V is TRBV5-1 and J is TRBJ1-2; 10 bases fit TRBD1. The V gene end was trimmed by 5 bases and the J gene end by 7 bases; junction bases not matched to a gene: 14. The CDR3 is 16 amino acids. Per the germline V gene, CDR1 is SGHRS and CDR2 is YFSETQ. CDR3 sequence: CASSLDPGTGVGGYTF. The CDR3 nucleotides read TGCGCCAGCAGTCTAGACCCCGGGACAGGGGTGGGTGGCTACACCTTC.

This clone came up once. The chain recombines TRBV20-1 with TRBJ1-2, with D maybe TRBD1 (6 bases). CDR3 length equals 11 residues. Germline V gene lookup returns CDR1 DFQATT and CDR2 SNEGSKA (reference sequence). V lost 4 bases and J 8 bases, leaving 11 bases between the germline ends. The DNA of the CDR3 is TGCAGTGCTACAGGGGTGGGGGGCTACACCTTC. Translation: CSATGVGGYTF.

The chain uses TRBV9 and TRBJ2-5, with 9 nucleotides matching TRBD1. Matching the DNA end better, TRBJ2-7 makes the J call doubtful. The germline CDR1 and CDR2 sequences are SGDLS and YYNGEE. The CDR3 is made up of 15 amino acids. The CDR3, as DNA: TGTGCCAGCAGCGAGCGGACAGGGGAGATCGACGAGCAGTACTTC. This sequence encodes CASSERTGEIDEQYF.

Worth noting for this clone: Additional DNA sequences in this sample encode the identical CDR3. The CDR3, as DNA: TGCGCCAGCAGCCAAGGTGGGGGGAACTATGGCTACACCTTC. Translated, it gives CASSQGGGNYGYTF. This chain connects TRBV4-3 to TRBJ1-2; D is perhaps TRBD1 (5 bases). V lost 1 base, J lost 2 bases, and 8 bases lay in between. The CDR3 has 14 residues. Germline-derived CDR1 and CDR2 are LGHNA and YSLEER.

In DNA, the CDR3 is TGTGCCAGCAGCTCCCCTAGCGTACCCTCAGATACGCAGTATTTT. Translated, it gives CASSSPSVPSDTQYF. This sequence joins TRBV13 and TRBJ2-3; maybe TRBD2 (6 bases). The CDR3 runs to 15 residues. Looked up from germline, CDR1 is PRHDT and CDR2 is FYEKMQ (reference sequence). Deletions cut 4 bases from V and 4 bases from J, with 15 bases between.

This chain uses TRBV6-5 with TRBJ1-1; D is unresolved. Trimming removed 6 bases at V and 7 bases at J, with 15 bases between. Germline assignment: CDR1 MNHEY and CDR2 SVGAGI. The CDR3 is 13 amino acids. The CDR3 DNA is TGTGCCAGCAGGCTGGAGCCGGCCAATGAAGCTTTCTTT. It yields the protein CASRLEPANEAFF.

The CDR3 sequence: CATSRDLIQGSYEQYF. CDR3 sequence (DNA): TGTGCCACCAGCAGAGATCTTATCCAGGGGTCCTACGAGCAGTACTTC. The chain uses TRBV15 and TRBJ2-7; D may be TRBD1 (6 bases). Germline-derived CDR1 and CDR2 are LNHNV and YYDKDF (reference sequence). V lost 0 bases and J 1 base, leaving 13 bases between the germline ends. The CDR3 runs to 16 residues.

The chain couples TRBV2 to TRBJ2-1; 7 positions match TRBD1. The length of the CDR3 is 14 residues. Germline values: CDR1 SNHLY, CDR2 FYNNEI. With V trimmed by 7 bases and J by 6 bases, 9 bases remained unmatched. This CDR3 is CASKGAQPSNEQFF. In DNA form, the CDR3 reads TGTGCCAGCAAGGGGGCCCAACCAAGCAATGAGCAGTTCTTC.

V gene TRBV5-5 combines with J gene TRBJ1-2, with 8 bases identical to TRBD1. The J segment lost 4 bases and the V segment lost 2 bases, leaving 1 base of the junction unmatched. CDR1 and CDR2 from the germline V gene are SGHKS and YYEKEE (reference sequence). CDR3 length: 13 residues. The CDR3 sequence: CASSLDRGYGYTF. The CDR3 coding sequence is TGTGCCAGCAGCTTAGACAGGGGCTATGGCTACACCTTC.

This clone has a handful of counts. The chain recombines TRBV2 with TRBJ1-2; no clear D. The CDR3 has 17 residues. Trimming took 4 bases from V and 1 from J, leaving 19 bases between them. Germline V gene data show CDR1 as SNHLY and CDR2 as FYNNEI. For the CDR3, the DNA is TGTGCCAGCAGTGGGAGGGTTGGCTCGGGTTTTAACTATGGCTACACCTTC. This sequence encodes CASSGRVGSGFNYGYTF.

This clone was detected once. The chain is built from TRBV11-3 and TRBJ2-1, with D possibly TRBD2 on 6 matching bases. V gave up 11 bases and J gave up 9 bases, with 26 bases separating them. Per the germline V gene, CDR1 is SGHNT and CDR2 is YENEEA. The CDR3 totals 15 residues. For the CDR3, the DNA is TGTGCCTCCAGCCGACAAGGGACTGACGACATTGAGCAGTTCTTC. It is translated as CASSRQGTDDIEQFF.

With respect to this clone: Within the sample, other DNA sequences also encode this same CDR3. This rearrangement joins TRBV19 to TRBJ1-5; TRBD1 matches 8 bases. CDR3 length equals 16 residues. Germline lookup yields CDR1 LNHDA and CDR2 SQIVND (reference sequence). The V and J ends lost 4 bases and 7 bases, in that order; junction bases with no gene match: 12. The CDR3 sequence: CASSKQPETGDQPQHF. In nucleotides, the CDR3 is TGTGCCAGTAGTAAACAACCAGAGACAGGGGACCAGCCCCAGCATTTT.

CDR3 loop: CASSLKGQGYEQYF. The DNA of the CDR3 is TGTGCCAGCAGTTTAAAGGGACAGGGCTACGAGCAGTACTTC. The chain recombines TRBV27 with TRBJ2-7, with 9 bases matching TRBD1. CDR3 size: 14 residues. Germline-derived CDR1 and CDR2 are MNHEY and SMNVEV (reference sequence). The V segment lost 2 bases and the J segment 3 bases; nucleotides outside the gene matches: 2.

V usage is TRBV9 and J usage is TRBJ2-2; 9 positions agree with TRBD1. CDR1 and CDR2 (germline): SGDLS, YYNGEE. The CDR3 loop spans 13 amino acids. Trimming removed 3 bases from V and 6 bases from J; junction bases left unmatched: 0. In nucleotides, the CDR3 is TGTGCCAGCAGCGGGGACAGGGCCGGGGAGCTGTTTTTT. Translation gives CASSGDRAGELFF.

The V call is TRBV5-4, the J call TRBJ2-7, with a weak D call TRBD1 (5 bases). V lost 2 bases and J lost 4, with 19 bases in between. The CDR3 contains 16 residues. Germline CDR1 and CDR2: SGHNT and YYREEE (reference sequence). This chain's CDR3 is CASSFRGGLLLYEQYF. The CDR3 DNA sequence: TGTGCCAGCAGCTTTAGGGGTGGCCTTTTACTTTACGAGCAGTACTTC.

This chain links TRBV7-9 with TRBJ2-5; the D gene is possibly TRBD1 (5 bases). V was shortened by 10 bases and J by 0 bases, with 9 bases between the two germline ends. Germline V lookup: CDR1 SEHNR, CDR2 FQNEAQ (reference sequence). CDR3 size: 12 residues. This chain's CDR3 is CATSRDQETQYF. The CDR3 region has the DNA TGTGCCACCTCCAGGGACCAAGAGACCCAGTACTTC.

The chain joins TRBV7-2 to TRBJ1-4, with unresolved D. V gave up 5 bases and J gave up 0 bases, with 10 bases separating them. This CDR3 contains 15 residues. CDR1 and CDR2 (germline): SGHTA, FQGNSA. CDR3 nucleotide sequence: TGTGCCAGCAGCATAATACGGGCAACTAATGAAAAACTGTTTTTT. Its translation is CASSIIRATNEKLFF.

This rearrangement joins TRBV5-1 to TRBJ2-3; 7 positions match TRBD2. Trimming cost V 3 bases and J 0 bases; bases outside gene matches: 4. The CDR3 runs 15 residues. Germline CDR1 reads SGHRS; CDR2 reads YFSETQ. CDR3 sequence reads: CASSSSGASTDTQYF. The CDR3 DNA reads TGCGCCAGCAGCTCCAGCGGGGCCAGCACAGATACGCAGTATTTT.

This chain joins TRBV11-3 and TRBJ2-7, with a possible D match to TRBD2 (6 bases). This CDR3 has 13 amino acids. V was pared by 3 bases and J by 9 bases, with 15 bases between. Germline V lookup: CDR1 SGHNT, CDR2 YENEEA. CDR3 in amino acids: CASSFGAHGGQYF. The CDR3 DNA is TGTGCCAGCAGCTTTGGAGCTCACGGGGGGCAGTACTTC.